This T cell receptor (beta chain) was sequenced in a study of quantifying T cell responses using KT2 cells. Across the study: Reverse transcription used primers in the TCR alpha and beta constant regions.

This clonotype came up many times. Its specificity is unknown. Study-level points and caveats: At about one KT2 cell per 100,000 PBMC, KT2 sequences were still detected.

With V trimmed by 4 bases and J by 6 bases, 6 bases remained unmatched. There are 14 residues in the CDR3. CDR1 is SGHNT, CDR2 YYREEE, per germline (reference sequence). Unfractionated PBMC were spiked with known numbers of KT2 clone cells. Each cDNA got a UMI-containing oligo ligated at its 3' end. First-round PCR used three to five cycles and beta primers RC1.1 and RC1.2 covering TRBC1 and TRBC2. From the second PCR onward, TCR alpha and beta chains were processed separately. TCRdb processed the UMI-ligation and nested PCR reads anew with MiXCR; each CDR3 protein has one entry. There are roughly 38,000 distinct CDR3 sequences in the sample; about 18% occur only once, and approximately 40% lies in the top ten.

J is TRBJ2-1 and V is TRBV5-4; 8 nucleotides match TRBD1. The TCR originated in a human donor. Sequenced sample: PBMCs spiked with cells of the T cell clone KT2. CDR3: CASSQDREINEQFF. The CDR3 nucleotides read TGTGCCAGCAGCCAGGACAGGGAGATCAATGAGCAGTTCTTC. The full variable domain, completed using reference TRBV5-4 and TRBJ2-1, is ETGVTQSPTHLIKTRGQQVTLRCSSQSGHNTVSWYQQALGQGPQFIFQYYREEENGRGNFPPRFSGLQFPNYSSELNVNALELDDSALYLCASSQDREINEQFFGPGTRLTVL.